In this sample, the clone carrying this TCR beta chain turned up a few times. This entry comes from a study of CD8 T cells in ankylosing spondylitis. TCRdb independently ran MiXCR on the 5' RACE reads; one entry per CDR3 protein. The data show some 200,000 distinct CDR3 sequences, roughly 13% seen once. The receptor was derived from a male donor with ankylosing spondylitis or in good health (not recorded which). Sequencing was done on a sample of blood, either unsorted or a sorted T cell fraction (not recorded which).

The CDR3 is CAIRVDSSYEQYF. For the CDR3, the DNA is TGTGCCATCAGGGTGGACAGTTCCTACGAGCAGTACTTC. The V gene is TRBV10-3, the J gene TRBJ2-7, with D possibly TRBD1 on 6 matching bases. The V end was cut by 6 bases, the J end by 1 base, with 10 bases between. Per germline, CDR1 ENHRY and CDR2 SYGVKD. This CDR3 is built from 13 residues.